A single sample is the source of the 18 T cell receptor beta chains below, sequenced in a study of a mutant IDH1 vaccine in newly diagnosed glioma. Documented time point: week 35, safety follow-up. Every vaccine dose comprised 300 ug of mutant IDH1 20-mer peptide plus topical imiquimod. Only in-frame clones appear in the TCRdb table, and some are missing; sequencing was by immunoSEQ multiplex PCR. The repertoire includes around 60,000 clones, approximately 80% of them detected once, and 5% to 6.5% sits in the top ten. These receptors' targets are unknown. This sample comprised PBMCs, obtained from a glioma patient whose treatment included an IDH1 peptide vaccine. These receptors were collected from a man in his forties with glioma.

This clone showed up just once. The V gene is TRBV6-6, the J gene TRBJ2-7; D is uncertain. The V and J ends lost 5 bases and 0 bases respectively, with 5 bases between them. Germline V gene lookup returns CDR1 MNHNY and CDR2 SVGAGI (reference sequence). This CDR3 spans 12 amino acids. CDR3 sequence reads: CASSISSYEQYF. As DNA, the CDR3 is TGTGCCAGCAGTATCAGCTCCTACGAGCAGTACTTC.

In DNA, the CDR3 is TGTGCCATCAGTGAAGGGGGCTTGGGCAATCAGCCCCAGCATTTT. Its protein is CAISEGGLGNQPQHF. The J gene is TRBJ1-5, the V gene TRBV10-3; 7 bases fit TRBD1. Germline CDR1 is ENHRY and CDR2 is SYGVKD. The CDR3 is 15 amino acids. V lost 3 bases, J lost 2 bases, and 4 bases stayed unmatched.

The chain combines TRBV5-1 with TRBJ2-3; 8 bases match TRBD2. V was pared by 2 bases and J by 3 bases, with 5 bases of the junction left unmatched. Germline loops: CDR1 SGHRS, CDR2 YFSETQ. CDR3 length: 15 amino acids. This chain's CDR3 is CASSLTGTSTDTQYF. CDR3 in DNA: TGCGCCAGCAGCTTAACCGGGACTAGTACAGATACGCAGTATTTT.

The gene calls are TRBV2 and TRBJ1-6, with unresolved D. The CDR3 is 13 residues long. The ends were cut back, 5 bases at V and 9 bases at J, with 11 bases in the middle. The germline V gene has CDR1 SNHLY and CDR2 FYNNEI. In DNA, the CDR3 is TGTGCCAGCAGTACGCAGGAGGGTTCACCCCTCCACTTT. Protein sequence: CASSTQEGSPLHF. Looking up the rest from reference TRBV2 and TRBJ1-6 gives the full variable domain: EPEVTQTPSHQVTQMGQEVILRCVPISNHLYFYWYRQILGQKVEFLVSFYNNEISEKSEIFDDQFSVERPDGSNFTLKIRSTKLEDSAMYFCASSTQEGSPLHFGNGTRLTVT.

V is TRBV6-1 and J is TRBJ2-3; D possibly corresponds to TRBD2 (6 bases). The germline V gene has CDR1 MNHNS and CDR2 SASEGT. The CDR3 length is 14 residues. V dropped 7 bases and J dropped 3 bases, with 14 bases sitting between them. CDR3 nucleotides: TGTGCCAGCAAGGAGGGAGCCGCGACAGATACGCAGTATTTT. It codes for CASKEGAATDTQYF.

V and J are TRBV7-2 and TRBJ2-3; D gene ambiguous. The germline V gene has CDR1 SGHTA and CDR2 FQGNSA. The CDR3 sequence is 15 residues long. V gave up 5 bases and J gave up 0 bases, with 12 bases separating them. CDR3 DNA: TGTGCCAGCAGCCCTAAATGGCTAAGCACAGATACGCAGTATTTT. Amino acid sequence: CASSPKWLSTDTQYF.

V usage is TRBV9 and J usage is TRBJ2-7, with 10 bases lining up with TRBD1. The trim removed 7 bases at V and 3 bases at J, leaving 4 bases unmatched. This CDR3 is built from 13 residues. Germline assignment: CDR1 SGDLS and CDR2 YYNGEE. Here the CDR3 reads CASRRTGGYEQYF. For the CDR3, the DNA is TGTGCCAGCCGGCGGACAGGGGGCTACGAGCAGTACTTC. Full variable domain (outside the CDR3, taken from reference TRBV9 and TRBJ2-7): DSGVTQTPKHLITATGQRVTLRCSPRSGDLSVYWYQQSLDQGLQFLIQYYNGEERAKGNILERFSAQQFPDLHSELNLSSLELGDSALYFCASRRTGGYEQYFGPGTRLTVT.

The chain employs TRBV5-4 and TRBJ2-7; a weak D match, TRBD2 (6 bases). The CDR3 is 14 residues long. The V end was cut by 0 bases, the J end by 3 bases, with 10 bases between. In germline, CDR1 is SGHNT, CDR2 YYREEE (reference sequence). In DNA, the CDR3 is TGTGCCAGCAGCTTGGCAGGGAGGAACTACGAGCAGTACTTC. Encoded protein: CASSLAGRNYEQYF. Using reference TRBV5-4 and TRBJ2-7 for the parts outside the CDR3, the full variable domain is ETGVTQSPTHLIKTRGQQVTLRCSSQSGHNTVSWYQQALGQGPQFIFQYYREEENGRGNFPPRFSGLQFPNYSSELNVNALELDDSALYLCASSLAGRNYEQYFGPGTRLTVT.

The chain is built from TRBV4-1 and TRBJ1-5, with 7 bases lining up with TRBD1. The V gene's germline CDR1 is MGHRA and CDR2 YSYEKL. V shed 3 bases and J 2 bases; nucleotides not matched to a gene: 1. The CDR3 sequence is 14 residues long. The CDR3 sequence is CASSHGQGNQPQHF. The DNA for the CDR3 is TGCGCCAGCAGCCACGGACAGGGCAATCAGCCCCAGCATTTT.

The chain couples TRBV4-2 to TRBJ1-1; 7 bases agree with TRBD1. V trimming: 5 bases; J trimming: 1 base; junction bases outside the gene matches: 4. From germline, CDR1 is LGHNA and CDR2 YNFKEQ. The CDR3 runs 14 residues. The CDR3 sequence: CASSVWTGNTEAFF. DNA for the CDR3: TGTGCCAGCAGCGTCTGGACAGGGAACACTGAAGCTTTCTTT.

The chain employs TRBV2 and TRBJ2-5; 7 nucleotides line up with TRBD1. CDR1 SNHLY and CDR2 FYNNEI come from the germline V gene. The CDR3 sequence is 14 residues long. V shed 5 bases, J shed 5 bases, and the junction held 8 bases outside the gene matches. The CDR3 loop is CASSSRDRKETQYF. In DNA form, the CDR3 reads TGTGCCAGCAGTTCCCGGGACAGAAAGGAGACCCAGTACTTC.

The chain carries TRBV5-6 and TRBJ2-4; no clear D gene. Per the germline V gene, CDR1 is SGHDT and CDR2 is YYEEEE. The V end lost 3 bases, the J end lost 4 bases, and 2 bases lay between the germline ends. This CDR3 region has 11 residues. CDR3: CASSYKNIQYF. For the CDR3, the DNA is TGTGCCAGCAGCTATAAAAACATTCAGTACTTC.

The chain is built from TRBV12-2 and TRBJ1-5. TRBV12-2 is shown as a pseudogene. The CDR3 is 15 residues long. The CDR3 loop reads CASRLKRNSNQPQHF. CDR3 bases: TGTGCAAGTCGCTTGAAAAGGAATAGCAATCAGCCCCAGCATTTT.

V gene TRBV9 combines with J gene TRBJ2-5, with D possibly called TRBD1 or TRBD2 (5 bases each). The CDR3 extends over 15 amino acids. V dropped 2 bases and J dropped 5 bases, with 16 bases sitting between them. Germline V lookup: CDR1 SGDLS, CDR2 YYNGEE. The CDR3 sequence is CASSVMIGAKETQYF. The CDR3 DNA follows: TGTGCCAGCAGCGTTATGATCGGGGCCAAGGAGACCCAGTACTTC. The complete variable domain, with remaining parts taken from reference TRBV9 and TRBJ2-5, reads DSGVTQTPKHLITATGQRVTLRCSPRSGDLSVYWYQQSLDQGLQFLIQYYNGEERAKGNILERFSAQQFPDLHSELNLSSLELGDSALYFCASSVMIGAKETQYFGPGTRLLVL.

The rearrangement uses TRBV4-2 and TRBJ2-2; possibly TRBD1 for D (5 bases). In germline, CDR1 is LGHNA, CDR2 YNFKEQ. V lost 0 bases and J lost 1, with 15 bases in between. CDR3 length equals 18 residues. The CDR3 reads CASSQDRIGRGNTGELFF. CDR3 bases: TGTGCCAGCAGCCAAGATCGCATAGGAAGGGGGAACACCGGGGAGCTGTTTTTT.

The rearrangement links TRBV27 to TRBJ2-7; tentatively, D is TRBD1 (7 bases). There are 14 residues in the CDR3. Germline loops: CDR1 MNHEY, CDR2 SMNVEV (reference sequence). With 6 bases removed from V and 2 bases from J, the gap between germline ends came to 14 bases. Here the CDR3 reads CASSQGEAPYEQYF. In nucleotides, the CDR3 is TGTGCCAGCAGCCAGGGGGAGGCGCCCTACGAGCAGTACTTC.

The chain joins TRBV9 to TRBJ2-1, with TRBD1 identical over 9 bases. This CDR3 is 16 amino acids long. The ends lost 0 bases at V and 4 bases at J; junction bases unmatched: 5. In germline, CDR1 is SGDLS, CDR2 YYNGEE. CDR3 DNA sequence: TGTGCCAGCAGCGTAGTCGGGACAGGGCCGTACAATGAGCAGTTCTTC. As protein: CASSVVGTGPYNEQFF.

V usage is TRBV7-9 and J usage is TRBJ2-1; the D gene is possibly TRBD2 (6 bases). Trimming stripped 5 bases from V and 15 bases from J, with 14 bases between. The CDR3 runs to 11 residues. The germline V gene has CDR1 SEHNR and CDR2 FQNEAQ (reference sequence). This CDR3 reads CASSGDFRPFF. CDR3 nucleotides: TGTGCCAGCAGCGGGGACTTCCGCCCGTTCTTC.